The 28 T cell receptor beta chains below come from one sample, sequenced in a study of T-cell memory formation after mild COVID-19. MiXCR, run by TCRdb on the 5' RACE reads, gives a single entry per CDR3 protein. The profile shows 150,000 or so distinct CDR3 sequences, more than 12% of them singletons. Sequencing used PBMCs or a T cell subset sorted from them (not recorded which). The receptors derive from an adult woman who had mild COVID-19 (a few samples of this study predate the infection). Cell type and time point are not known.

There are a few counts of this clonotype. The chain joins TRBV7-2 to TRBJ2-7; TRBD1 agrees at 8 bases. V was pared by 5 bases and J by 5 bases, with 5 bases of the junction left unmatched. CDR1 and CDR2 (germline): SGHTA, FQGNSA. The CDR3 contains 13 residues. The CDR3 bases are TGTGCCAGCAGCCTCGACAGGGGCCACGAGCAGTACTTC. It encodes CASSLDRGHEQYF.

This clonotype came up a few times. This chain connects TRBV9 to TRBJ2-7; 10 nucleotides align to TRBD2. Germline V gives CDR1 SGDLS, CDR2 YYNGEE. V shed 7 bases, J shed 0 bases, and the junction held 1 base outside the gene matches. This CDR3 is built from 13 residues. CDR3 region: CASGLADSYEQYF. DNA of the CDR3: TGTGCCAGCGGACTAGCGGACTCCTACGAGCAGTACTTC.

The V call is TRBV15, the J call TRBJ2-2, with TRBD1 matching over 11 bases. Germline-derived CDR1 and CDR2 are LNHNV and YYDKDF (reference sequence). The V and J ends lost 3 bases and 6 bases, in that order; junction bases with no gene match: 3. The CDR3 is 15 residues long. The CDR3 sequence: CATSSPGQGAGELFF. CDR3 bases: TGTGCCACCAGCAGTCCGGGACAGGGGGCCGGGGAGCTGTTTTTT.

The chain links TRBV7-9 to TRBJ2-1, with 10 bases aligning to TRBD2. The germline V gene has CDR1 SEHNR and CDR2 FQNEAQ (reference sequence). V was pared by 6 bases and J by 4 bases, with 9 bases of the junction left unmatched. This CDR3 has 16 amino acids. This chain's CDR3 is CASRAPAGGQYNEQFF. DNA for the CDR3: TGTGCCAGCAGAGCTCCAGCGGGGGGGCAGTACAATGAGCAGTTCTTC.

The table lists this clonotype with a few counts. The chain joins TRBV24-1 to TRBJ2-1; D is perhaps TRBD1 (5 bases). The CDR3 extends over 12 amino acids. V was cut by 4 bases and J by 8 bases, with 8 bases left in between. The germline V gene encodes CDR1 KGHDR and CDR2 SFDVKD. The CDR3 DNA reads as TGTGCCACCAGTGACGGACACTATGAGCAGTTCTTC. This sequence encodes CATSDGHYEQFF.

This chain links TRBV2 with TRBJ2-7; the match to TRBD1 covers 7 bases. Germline V gene lookup returns CDR1 SNHLY and CDR2 FYNNEI. The CDR3 totals 16 residues. The V and J ends lost 7 bases and 2 bases, in that order; junction bases with no gene match: 14. The CDR3 coding sequence is TGTGCCAGCAACCGAGGGGGCCAGCTACTCCCCTACGAGCAGTACTTC. Amino acids: CASNRGGQLLPYEQYF.

This clonotype showed up just a few times. V usage is TRBV6-5 and J usage is TRBJ2-3, with 8 bases aligning to TRBD2. Germline V gives CDR1 MNHEY, CDR2 SVGAGI. Trimming removed 6 bases from V and 2 bases from J; junction bases left unmatched: 10. The CDR3 length is 16 residues. The CDR3 is CASSLGAGATTDTQYF. CDR3 nucleotides: TGTGCCAGCAGCTTGGGAGCGGGGGCCACCACAGATACGCAGTATTTT.

This clonotype was detected a few times. V gene TRBV5-1 combines with J gene TRBJ2-1; 11 bases line up with TRBD2. J lost 1 base, V lost 2 bases, and 2 bases had no gene match. CDR1 is SGHRS, CDR2 YFSETQ, per germline. The CDR3 loop spans 16 amino acids. The CDR3 sequence is CASSFSSGGSYNEQFF. DNA for the CDR3: TGCGCCAGCAGCTTTTCTAGCGGGGGGTCCTACAATGAGCAGTTCTTC.

The V and J genes are TRBV21-1 and TRBJ2-1; TRBD2, the D gene given by the table, was not confirmed from the DNA. TRBV21-1 is deemed a pseudogene. CDR3 length: 18 amino acids. CDR3 amino acids: CAPRRLAGGRRAYDEQFF. Written as DNA, the CDR3 is TGTGCCCCCCGTAGACTAGCGGGAGGGAGAAGGGCTTACGATGAGCAGTTCTTC.

The chain is built from TRBV19 and TRBJ2-2, with TRBD2 as a possible D gene (6 bases). Trimming stripped 6 bases from V and 8 bases from J, with 16 bases between. The CDR3 sequence is 14 residues long. Germline CDR1 is LNHDA and CDR2 is SQIVND (reference sequence). The CDR3 here is CASSPTSIGGELFF. DNA for the CDR3: TGTGCCAGTAGCCCGACTAGTATAGGTGGGGAGCTGTTTTTT.

The rearrangement links TRBV29-1 to TRBJ2-3, with D hard to call. The length of the CDR3 is 11 residues. The V end was cut by 6 bases, the J end by 6 bases, with 10 bases between. Germline CDR1 SQVTM, CDR2 ANQGSEA. CDR3 in amino acids: CSVAFGDTQYF. The CDR3 bases are TGCAGCGTCGCGTTTGGGGATACGCAGTATTTT.

This clonotype was observed a handful of times. The gene calls are TRBV4-2 and TRBJ2-3; the D gene is possibly TRBD2 (6 bases). CDR3 length equals 16 residues. The germline gives CDR1 LGHNA, CDR2 YNFKEQ. V was pared by 1 base and J by 3 bases, with 14 bases between. As DNA, the CDR3 is TGTGCCAGCAGCCAAGTTCCTATGGGGGGAACAGATACGCAGTATTTT. It yields the protein CASSQVPMGGTDTQYF.

This clonotype has a count of ten or more. The rearrangement links TRBV20-1 to TRBJ2-1; the match to TRBD2 covers 7 bases. This CDR3 comprises 15 residues. After removal of 2 bases from V and 0 bases from J, the junction contained 4 bases not matched to a gene. Germline CDR1 DFQATT, CDR2 SNEGSKA (reference sequence). The DNA for the CDR3 is TGCAGTGCTAGACTACTAGCGAGCTCCTACAATGAGCAGTTCTTC. Translating gives CSARLLASSYNEQFF.

This clonotype was seen more than once but under ten times. The rearrangement links TRBV6-5 to TRBJ2-7, with 7 positions matching TRBD2. With V trimmed by 6 bases and J by 3 bases, 8 bases remained unmatched. CDR1 and CDR2 from the germline V gene are MNHEY and SVGAGI. The CDR3 is 14 amino acids. The CDR3 protein is CASRMMERDYEQYF. DNA for the CDR3: TGTGCCAGCAGGATGATGGAGCGGGACTACGAGCAGTACTTC.

This clonotype came up a few times. The chain couples TRBV10-3 to TRBJ2-3, with 14 bases fitting TRBD2. Germline values: CDR1 ENHRY, CDR2 SYGVKD. After removal of 8 bases from V and 5 bases from J, the junction contained 9 bases not matched to a gene. The CDR3 loop spans 16 amino acids. The DNA for the CDR3 is TGTGCCATCGGAACGGGACTAGCGGGGGTAGGAGATACGCAGTATTTT. Protein sequence: CAIGTGLAGVGDTQYF.

This clonotype was found a few times. The chain links TRBV25-1 to TRBJ2-2; no reliable D call. The V end lost 8 bases, the J end lost 3 bases, and 19 bases lay between the germline ends. The germline CDR1 and CDR2 sequences are MGHDK and SYGVNS. CDR3 length: 16 amino acids. In nucleotides, the CDR3 is TGTGCCAGCCGCTTATCCCACGGAGTGCACACCGGGGAGCTGTTTTTT. Its protein is CASRLSHGVHTGELFF.

This clonotype was observed a handful of times. The chain couples TRBV29-1 to TRBJ2-1; D might be TRBD1 or TRBD2, each matching 5 bases. V was pared by 7 bases and J by 6 bases, with 22 bases between. The CDR3 covers 15 residues. In germline, CDR1 is SQVTM, CDR2 ANQGSEA. This CDR3 reads CSARGSRGPLNEQFF. CDR3 DNA: TGCAGCGCCCGAGGGTCTAGGGGCCCCCTCAATGAGCAGTTCTTC.

As regards this clonotype: A much larger clone lies one base from this, so it may be a read error. V is TRBV7-6 and J is TRBJ2-5; D unresolved. The germline gives CDR1 SGHVS, CDR2 FNYEAQ. V was trimmed by 6 bases and J by 5 bases, leaving 13 bases between them. The CDR3 has 13 amino acids. The CDR3 loop reads CASSRSWMETQYF. CDR3 nucleotides: TGTGCCAGCAGTCGTAGCTGGATGGAGACCCAGTACTTC. Based on the CDR3 plus reference TRBV7-6 and TRBJ2-5, the full variable domain is GAGVSQSPRYKVTKRGQDVALRCDPISGHVSLYWYRQALGQGPEFLTYFNYEAQQDKSGLPNDRFSAERPEGSISTLTIQRTEQRDSAMYRCASSRSWMETQYFGPGTRLLVL.

This chain joins TRBV7-2 and TRBJ2-2, with 10 nucleotides matching TRBD2. Germline lookup yields CDR1 SGHTA and CDR2 FQGNSA. The CDR3 length is 14 residues. The ends lost 5 bases at V and 5 bases at J; junction bases unmatched: 2. This chain's CDR3 is CASSATSGTGELFF. The CDR3 bases are TGTGCCAGCAGCGCGACTAGCGGGACCGGGGAGCTGTTTTTT. Looking up the rest from reference TRBV7-2 and TRBJ2-2 gives the full variable domain: GAGVSQSPSNKVTEKGKDVELRCDPISGHTALYWYRQSLGQGLEFLIYFQGNSAPDKSGLPSDRFSAERTGGSVSTLTIQRTQQEDSAVYLCASSATSGTGELFFGEGSRLTVL.

This chain joins TRBV19 and TRBJ2-3; the D is unclear. Trimming left V 7 bases short and J 0 bases short, with 11 bases between. CDR1 and CDR2 (germline): LNHDA, SQIVND (reference sequence). This CDR3 is 14 amino acids long. CDR3 DNA sequence: TGTGCCAGTACTCGAGGAACGAGCACAGATACGCAGTATTTT. Encoded protein: CASTRGTSTDTQYF.

The CDR3 protein is CASSQDRPHSNQPQHF. CDR3 bases: TGCGCCAGCAGCCAGGACAGACCACATAGCAATCAGCCCCAGCATTTT. This chain links TRBV5-1 with TRBJ1-5, with a possible D match to TRBD1 (6 bases). The length of the CDR3 is 16 residues. V lost 4 bases and J 0 bases, leaving 14 bases between the germline ends. Germline V lookup: CDR1 SGHRS, CDR2 YFSETQ.

This clonotype was seen a handful of times. The V call is TRBV12-3 or TRBV12-4, the J call TRBJ2-7; 9 positions agree with TRBD1. The CDR3 contains 17 residues. V trimming: 3 bases; J trimming: 7 bases; junction bases outside the gene matches: 16. The CDR3 DNA reads as TGTGCCAGCAGTTTTAGGACAGGGGTATATACTCCTAGAGAGCAGTACTTC. This codes for CASSFRTGVYTPREQYF.

This sequence joins TRBV12-3 or TRBV12-4 and TRBJ2-3; possible D gene TRBD2, 7 bases. There are 14 residues in the CDR3. Trimming took off 7 bases at V and 2 bases at J, with 13 bases between the two ends. The CDR3 loop reads CASTAGAPTDTQYF. The CDR3 DNA follows: TGTGCCAGCACCGCGGGGGCTCCCACAGATACGCAGTATTTT.

This clonotype was seen a handful of times. This chain links TRBV7-2 with TRBJ2-3; 10 bases line up with TRBD2. Looked up from germline, CDR1 is SGHTA and CDR2 is FQGNSA. The trim removed 6 bases at V and 2 bases at J, leaving 5 bases unmatched. CDR3 size: 15 residues. The CDR3 DNA reads TGTGCCAGCAGAAGCGGGACTAGCGTCACAGATACGCAGTATTTT. Translation gives CASRSGTSVTDTQYF.

The rearrangement links TRBV7-9 to TRBJ2-5; TRBD1 matches 11 bases. This CDR3 has 20 residues. Germline V lookup: CDR1 SEHNR, CDR2 FQNEAQ (reference sequence). After removal of 8 bases from V and 2 bases from J, the junction contained 22 bases not matched to a gene. CDR3 nucleotides: TGTGCCAGCGCGTCAGAACCGGGACAGGGGGTTTTCTCACCGCAAGAGACCCAGTACTTC. It codes for CASASEPGQGVFSPQETQYF. The complete variable domain, with remaining parts taken from reference TRBV7-9 and TRBJ2-5, reads DTGVSQNPRHKITKRGQNVTFRCDPISEHNRLYWYRQTLGQGPEFLTYFQNEAQLEKSRLLSDRFSAERPKGSFSTLEIQRTEQGDSAMYLCASASEPGQGVFSPQETQYFGPGTRLLVL.

There are a few counts of this clonotype. V and J are TRBV7-3 and TRBJ2-5, with TRBD2 identical over 8 bases. Germline V gene lookup returns CDR1 SGHTA and CDR2 FQGTGA. This CDR3 has 17 amino acids. V trimming: 1 base; J trimming: 0 bases; junction bases outside the gene matches: 7. CDR3 residues: CASSLRGAGGYQETQYF. The CDR3 bases are TGTGCCAGCAGCTTAAGAGGGGCGGGAGGTTACCAAGAGACCCAGTACTTC.

This chain joins TRBV12-3 or TRBV12-4 and TRBJ2-7; 9 bases agree with TRBD2. The CDR3 covers 16 residues. With 0 bases clipped from V and 4 bases from J, the junction kept 7 bases outside the gene matches. The CDR3 spells CASSLARTSALYEQYF. CDR3 DNA sequence: TGTGCCAGCAGTTTAGCCCGGACTAGCGCTCTTTACGAGCAGTACTTC.

This clonotype was recorded at least ten times. The rearrangement links TRBV4-2 to TRBJ2-3, with D unresolved. This CDR3 is built from 13 residues. Trimming took off 0 bases at V and 5 bases at J, with 6 bases between the two ends. Looked up from germline, CDR1 is LGHNA and CDR2 is YNFKEQ. The CDR3 DNA follows: TGTGCCAGCAGCCAAGATCCGGGAGATACGCAGTATTTT. It codes for CASSQDPGDTQYF.